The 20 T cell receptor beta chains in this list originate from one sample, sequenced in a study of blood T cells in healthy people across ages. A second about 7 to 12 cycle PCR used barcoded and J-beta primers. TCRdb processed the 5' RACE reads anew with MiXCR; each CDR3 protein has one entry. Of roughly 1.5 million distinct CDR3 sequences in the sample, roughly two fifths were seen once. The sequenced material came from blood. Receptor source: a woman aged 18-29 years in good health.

Here the CDR3 reads CASSLAAGRKTQYF. The CDR3 DNA reads TGTGCCAGCAGCTTGGCGGCAGGGCGGAAGACCCAGTACTTC. The rearrangement joins TRBV5-6 to TRBJ2-5, with D perhaps TRBD1 (5 bases). V lost 0 bases, J lost 6 bases, and 12 bases lay in between. The length of the CDR3 is 14 residues. Germline values: CDR1 SGHDT, CDR2 YYEEEE.

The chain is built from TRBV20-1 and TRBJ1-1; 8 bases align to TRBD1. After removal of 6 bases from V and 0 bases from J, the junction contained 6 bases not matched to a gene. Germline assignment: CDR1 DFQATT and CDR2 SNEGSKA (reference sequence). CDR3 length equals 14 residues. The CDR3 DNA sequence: TGCAGTGCGACCCCGGGACAGGTGAACACTGAAGCTTTCTTT. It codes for CSATPGQVNTEAFF.

CDR3 amino acids: CANKRQTQNYGYTF. The CDR3 bases are TGTGCCAACAAGCGACAGACACAAAACTATGGCTACACCTTC. The rearrangement joins TRBV2 to TRBJ1-2, with D tentatively TRBD1 (5 bases). This CDR3 is built from 14 residues. Germline values: CDR1 SNHLY, CDR2 FYNNEI. Trimming stripped 10 bases from V and 2 bases from J, with 17 bases between. Together with reference TRBV2 and TRBJ1-2, the CDR3 gives the full variable domain: EPEVTQTPSHQVTQMGQEVILRCVPISNHLYFYWYRQILGQKVEFLVSFYNNEISEKSEIFDDQFSVERPDGSNFTLKIRSTKLEDSAMYFCANKRQTQNYGYTFGSGTRLTVV.

The CDR3 DNA reads TGCGCCAGCAGCTTAGACGCAGGGATGGGAGTCACTGAAGCTTTCTTT. This translates into CASSLDAGMGVTEAFF. The chain carries TRBV5-1 and TRBJ1-1, with D perhaps TRBD1 (5 bases). V was cut by 2 bases and J by 4 bases, with 18 bases left in between. The length of the CDR3 is 16 residues. Germline values: CDR1 SGHRS, CDR2 YFSETQ. Variable domain in full (rest from reference TRBV5-1 and TRBJ1-1): KAGVTQTPRYLIKTRGQQVTLSCSPISGHRSVSWYQQTPGQGLQFLFEYFSETQRNKGNFPGRFSGRQFSNSRSEMNVSTLELGDSALYLCASSLDAGMGVTEAFFGQGTRLTVV.

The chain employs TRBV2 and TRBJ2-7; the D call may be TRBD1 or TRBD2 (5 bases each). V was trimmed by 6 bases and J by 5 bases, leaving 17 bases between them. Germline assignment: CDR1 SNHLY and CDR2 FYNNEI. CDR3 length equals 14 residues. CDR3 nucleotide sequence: TGTGCCAGCAGCCGATTGGGGGAAACCGACGAGCAGTACTTC. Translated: CASSRLGETDEQYF.

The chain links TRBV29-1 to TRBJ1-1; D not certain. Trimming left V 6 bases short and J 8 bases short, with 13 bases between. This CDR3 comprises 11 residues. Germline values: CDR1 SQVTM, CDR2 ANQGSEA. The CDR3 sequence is CSVENGVEAFF. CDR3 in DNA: TGCAGCGTCGAGAACGGGGTAGAAGCTTTCTTT.

CDR3 bases: TGCAGTGCTAGCCGACATCAGGGGAATTCACCCCTCCACTTT. As protein: CSASRHQGNSPLHF. The chain employs TRBV20-1 and TRBJ1-6; D possibly corresponds to TRBD1 (6 bases). Germline V gene sequence: CDR1 DFQATT, CDR2 SNEGSKA (reference sequence). This CDR3 has 14 amino acids. V lost 3 bases to trimming and J lost 7 bases, with 13 bases between them.

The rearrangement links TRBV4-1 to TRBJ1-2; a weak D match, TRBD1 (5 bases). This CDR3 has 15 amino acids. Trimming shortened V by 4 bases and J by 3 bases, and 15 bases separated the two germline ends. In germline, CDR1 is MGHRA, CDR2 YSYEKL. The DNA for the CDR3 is TGCGCCAGCAGCCTCCAGGGACGGTTAGACTATGGCTACACCTTC. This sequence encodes CASSLQGRLDYGYTF.

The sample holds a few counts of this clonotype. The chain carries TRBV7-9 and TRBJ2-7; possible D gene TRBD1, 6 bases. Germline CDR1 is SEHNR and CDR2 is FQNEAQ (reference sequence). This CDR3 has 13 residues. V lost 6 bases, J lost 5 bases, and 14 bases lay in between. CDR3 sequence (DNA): TGTGCCAGCAGACGCCCGGGACACAACGAGCAGTACTTC. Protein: CASRRPGHNEQYF.

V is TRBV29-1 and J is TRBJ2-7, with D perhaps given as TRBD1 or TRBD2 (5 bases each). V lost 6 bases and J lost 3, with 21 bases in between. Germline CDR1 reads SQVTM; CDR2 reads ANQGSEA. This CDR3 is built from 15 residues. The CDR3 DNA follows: TGCAGCGTAGCCGGGACCGCTGGAAGCTACTACGAGCAGTACTTC. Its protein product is CSVAGTAGSYYEQYF.

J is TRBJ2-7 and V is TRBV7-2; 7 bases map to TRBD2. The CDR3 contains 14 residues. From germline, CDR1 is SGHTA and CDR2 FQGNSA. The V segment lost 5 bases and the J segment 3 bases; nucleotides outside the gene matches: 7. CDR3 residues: CASSERTSRYEQYF. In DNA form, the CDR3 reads TGTGCCAGCAGCGAACGGACTAGTCGCTACGAGCAGTACTTC.

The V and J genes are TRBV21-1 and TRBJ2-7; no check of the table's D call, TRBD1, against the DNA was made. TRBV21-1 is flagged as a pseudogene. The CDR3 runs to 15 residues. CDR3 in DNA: TGTGCCAGCAGCAATTGGGGACAGTACTCCTACGAGCAGTACTTC. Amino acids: CASSNWGQYSYEQYF.

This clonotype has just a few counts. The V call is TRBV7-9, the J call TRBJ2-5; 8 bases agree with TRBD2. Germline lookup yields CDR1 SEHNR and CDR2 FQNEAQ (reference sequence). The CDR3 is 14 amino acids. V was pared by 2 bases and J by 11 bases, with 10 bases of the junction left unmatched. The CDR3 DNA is TGTGCCAGCAGCTTACGAGCGGGAGCCGATGAGCAGTACTTC. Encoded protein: CASSLRAGADEQYF.

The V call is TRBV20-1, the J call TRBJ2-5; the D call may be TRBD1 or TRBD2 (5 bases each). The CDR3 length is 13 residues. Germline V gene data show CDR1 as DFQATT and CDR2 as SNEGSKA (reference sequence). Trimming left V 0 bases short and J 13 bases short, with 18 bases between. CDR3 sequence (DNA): TGCAGTGCTAGAGAGACCCTAATAGGGGAGCGGTACTTC. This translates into CSARETLIGERYF.

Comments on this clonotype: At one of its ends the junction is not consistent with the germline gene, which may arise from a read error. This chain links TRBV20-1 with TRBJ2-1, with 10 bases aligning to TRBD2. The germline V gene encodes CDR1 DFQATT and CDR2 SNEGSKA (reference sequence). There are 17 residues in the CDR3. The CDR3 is CCARDSSGRSSYNEQFF. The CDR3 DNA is TGCTGTGCTAGAGACTCTAGCGGGAGATCATCCTACAATGAGCAGTTCTTC.

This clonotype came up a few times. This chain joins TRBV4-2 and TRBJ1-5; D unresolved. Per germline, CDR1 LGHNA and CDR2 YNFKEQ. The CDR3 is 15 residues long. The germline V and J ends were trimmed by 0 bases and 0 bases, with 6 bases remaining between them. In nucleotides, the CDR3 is TGTGCCAGCAGCCAAGAACGTGTTAGCAATCAGCCCCAGCATTTT. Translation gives CASSQERVSNQPQHF.

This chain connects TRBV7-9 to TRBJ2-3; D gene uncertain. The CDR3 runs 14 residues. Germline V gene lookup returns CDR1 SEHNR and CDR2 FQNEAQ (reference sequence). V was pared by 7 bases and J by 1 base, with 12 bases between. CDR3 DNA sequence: TGTGCCAGCAAGATAAACTCGGGCACAGATACGCAGTATTTT. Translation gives CASKINSGTDTQYF.

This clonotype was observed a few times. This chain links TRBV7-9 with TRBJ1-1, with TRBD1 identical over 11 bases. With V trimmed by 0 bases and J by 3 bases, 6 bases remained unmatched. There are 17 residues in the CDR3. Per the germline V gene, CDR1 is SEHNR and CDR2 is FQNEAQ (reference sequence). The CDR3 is CASSLAPGQGEDTEAFF. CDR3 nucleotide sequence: TGTGCCAGCAGCTTAGCTCCGGGACAGGGGGAGGACACTGAAGCTTTCTTT.

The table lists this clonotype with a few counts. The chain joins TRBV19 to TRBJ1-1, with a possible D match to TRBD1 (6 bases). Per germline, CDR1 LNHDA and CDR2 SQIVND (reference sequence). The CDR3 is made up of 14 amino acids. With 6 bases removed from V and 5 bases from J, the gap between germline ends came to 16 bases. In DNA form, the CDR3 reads TGTGCCAGTAGCTACGGGACACGGGGGACTGAAGCTTTCTTT. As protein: CASSYGTRGTEAFF.

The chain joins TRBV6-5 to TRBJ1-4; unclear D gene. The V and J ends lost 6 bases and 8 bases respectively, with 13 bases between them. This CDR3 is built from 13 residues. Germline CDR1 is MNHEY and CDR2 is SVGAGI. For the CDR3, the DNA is TGTGCCAGCAGCCCCACGAATGGGGAAAAACTGTTTTTT. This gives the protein CASSPTNGEKLFF.